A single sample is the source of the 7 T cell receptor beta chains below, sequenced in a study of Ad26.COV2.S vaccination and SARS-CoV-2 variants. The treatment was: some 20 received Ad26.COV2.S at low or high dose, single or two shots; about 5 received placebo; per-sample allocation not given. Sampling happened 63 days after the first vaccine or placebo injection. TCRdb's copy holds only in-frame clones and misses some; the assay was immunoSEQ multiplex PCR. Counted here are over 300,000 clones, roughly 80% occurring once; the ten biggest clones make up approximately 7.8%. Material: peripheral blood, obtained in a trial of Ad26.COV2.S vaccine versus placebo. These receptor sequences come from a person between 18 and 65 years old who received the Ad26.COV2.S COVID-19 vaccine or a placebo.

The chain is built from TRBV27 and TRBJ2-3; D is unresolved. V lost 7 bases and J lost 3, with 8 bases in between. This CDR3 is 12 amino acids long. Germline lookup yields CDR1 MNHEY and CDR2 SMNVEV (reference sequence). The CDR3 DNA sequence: TGTGCCAGCAAGGGTCGAACAGATACGCAGTATTTT. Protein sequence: CASKGRTDTQYF.

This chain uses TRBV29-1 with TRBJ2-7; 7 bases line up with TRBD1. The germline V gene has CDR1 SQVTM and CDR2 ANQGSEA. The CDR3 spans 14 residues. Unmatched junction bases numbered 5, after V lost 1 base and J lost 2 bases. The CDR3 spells CSVEVAGQAYEQYF. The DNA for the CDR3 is TGCAGCGTTGAAGTAGCCGGACAGGCCTACGAGCAGTACTTC.

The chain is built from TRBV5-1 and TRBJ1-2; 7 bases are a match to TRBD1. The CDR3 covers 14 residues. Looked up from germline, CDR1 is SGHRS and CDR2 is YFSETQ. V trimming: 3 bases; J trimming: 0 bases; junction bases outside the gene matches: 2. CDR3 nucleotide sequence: TGCGCCAGCAGCTGGGACAGACCTAACTATGGCTACACCTTC. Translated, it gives CASSWDRPNYGYTF.

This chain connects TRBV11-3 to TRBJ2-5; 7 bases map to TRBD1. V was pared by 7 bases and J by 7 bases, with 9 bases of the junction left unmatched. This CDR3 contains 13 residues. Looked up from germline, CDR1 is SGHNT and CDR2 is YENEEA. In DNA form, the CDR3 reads TGTGCCAGCACCGCAGGGGGTGGAGGGACCCAGTACTTC. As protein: CASTAGGGGTQYF.

The DNA for the CDR3 is TGTGCCAGCAGCCGGACGGTGAACACCGGGGAGCTGTTTTTT. It is translated as CASSRTVNTGELFF. The rearrangement joins TRBV3-1 (or the pseudogene TRBV3-2) to TRBJ2-2; D gene ambiguous. CDR1 is LGHDT, CDR2 YNNKEL, per germline (reference sequence). The CDR3 extends over 14 amino acids. V lost 4 bases and J 1 base, leaving 7 bases between the germline ends.

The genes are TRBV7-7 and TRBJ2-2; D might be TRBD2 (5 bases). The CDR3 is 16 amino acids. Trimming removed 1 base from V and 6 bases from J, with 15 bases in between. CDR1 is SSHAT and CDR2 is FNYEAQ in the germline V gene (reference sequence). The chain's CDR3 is CASSLGPGERSGELFF. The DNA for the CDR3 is TGTGCCAGCAGCTTAGGCCCTGGGGAGAGGTCCGGGGAGCTGTTTTTT.

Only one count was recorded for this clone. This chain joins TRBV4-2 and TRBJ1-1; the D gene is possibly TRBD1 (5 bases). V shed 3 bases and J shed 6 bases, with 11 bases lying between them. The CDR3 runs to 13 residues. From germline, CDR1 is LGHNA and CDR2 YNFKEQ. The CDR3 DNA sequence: TGTGCCAGCAGCCAGGGGACTGCACCTGAAGCTTTCTTT. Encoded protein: CASSQGTAPEAFF.